A single sample is the source of the 29 T cell receptor beta chains below, sequenced in a study of blood T cell repertoires in COVID-19. Sequencing used immunoSEQ multiplex PCR; TCRdb keeps in-frame clones, though not all of them. Altogether about 23,000 clones are present, 90% to 95% being singletons, with the ten largest covering about 4%. Sequenced: peripheral blood. Receptor source: a woman in her fifties or sixties with active COVID-19.

The V and J genes are TRBV12-3 or TRBV12-4 and TRBJ1-1, with D unresolved. This CDR3 is built from 12 residues. V gave up 4 bases and J gave up 4 bases, with 7 bases separating them. CDR3 coding DNA: TGTGCCAGCAGTTCACGGGGCACTGAAGCTTTCTTT. Translation gives CASSSRGTEAFF.

The V gene is TRBV20-1, the J gene TRBJ1-1; TRBD1 is a possible D gene (6 bases). The CDR3 is 15 amino acids. The V end lost 3 bases, the J end lost 3 bases, and 17 bases lay between the germline ends. Germline-derived CDR1 and CDR2 are DFQATT and SNEGSKA (reference sequence). CDR3 region: CSASLSARGDTEAFF. DNA for the CDR3: TGCAGTGCTAGTTTATCCGCCAGGGGTGACACTGAAGCTTTCTTT.

The V gene is TRBV28, the J gene TRBJ2-5, with 7 bases fitting TRBD2. The trim removed 6 bases at V and 1 base at J, leaving 8 bases unmatched. The CDR3 is 15 amino acids. Germline loops: CDR1 MDHEN, CDR2 SYDVKM. For the CDR3, the DNA is TGTGCCAGCAGCGCTCTGGGGGGGGGCCAAGAGACCCAGTACTTC. Translated: CASSALGGGQETQYF.

V and J are TRBV30 and TRBJ1-4; TRBD1 matches at 8 bases. Germline V gene sequence: CDR1 GTSNPN, CDR2 SVGIG (reference sequence). The CDR3 runs to 16 residues. V lost 0 bases to trimming and J lost 4 bases; unmatched junction nucleotides: 7. CDR3 DNA: TGTGCCTGGAGTGTACCCCGGACAGGGCTTAATGAAAAACTGTTTTTT. It specifies CAWSVPRTGLNEKLFF.

The chain has TRBV27 and TRBJ2-1; 13 bases are shared with TRBD2. The CDR3 covers 15 residues. Losses at the gene ends were 7 bases for V and 8 bases for J; bases not matched to a gene: 8. The germline V gene has CDR1 MNHEY and CDR2 SMNVEV (reference sequence). The CDR3 protein is CASTRGTSGEDEQFF. CDR3 sequence (DNA): TGTGCCAGCACCCGAGGGACTAGCGGGGAAGATGAGCAGTTCTTC.

V gene TRBV19 combines with J gene TRBJ2-2; D possibly corresponds to TRBD2 (6 bases). CDR3 length: 16 amino acids. With 1 base removed from V and 4 bases from J, the gap between germline ends came to 13 bases. CDR1 LNHDA and CDR2 SQIVND come from the germline V gene (reference sequence). The CDR3 reads CASSIGILGGTGELFF. The CDR3, as DNA: TGTGCCAGTAGTATAGGAATCTTGGGGGGCACCGGGGAGCTGTTTTTT.

V usage is TRBV27 and J usage is TRBJ1-2; 11 nucleotides align to TRBD1. Germline V CDR1 and CDR2: MNHEY, SMNVEV (reference sequence). The CDR3 runs to 14 residues. The trim removed 0 bases at V and 8 bases at J, leaving 2 bases unmatched. CDR3 coding DNA: TGTGCCAGCAGTTTATCCAGGACAGGGGGCGGCTACACCTTC. Amino acid sequence: CASSLSRTGGGYTF.

The genes are TRBV20-1 and TRBJ2-3; 11 bases map to TRBD2. Trimming at V came to 3 bases and at J to 1 base, leaving 3 bases not matched to a gene. The germline CDR1 and CDR2 sequences are DFQATT and SNEGSKA (reference sequence). The CDR3 is 15 residues long. CDR3 DNA: TGCAGTGCTAGTGATAGCGGGGGGGGCACAGATACGCAGTATTTT. Protein sequence: CSASDSGGGTDTQYF.

The chain carries TRBV28 and TRBJ2-4; 10 bases fit TRBD2. Losses at the gene ends were 4 bases for V and 9 bases for J; bases not matched to a gene: 12. The CDR3 runs to 16 residues. CDR1 MDHEN and CDR2 SYDVKM come from the germline V gene. CDR3 loop: CASSSSGGAEMGIQYF. CDR3 coding DNA: TGTGCCAGCAGTTCAAGCGGGGGGGCCGAGATGGGCATTCAGTACTTC. Based on the CDR3 plus reference TRBV28 and TRBJ2-4, the full variable domain is DVKVTQSSRYLVKRTGEKVFLECVQDMDHENMFWYRQDPGLGLRLIYFSYDVKMKEKGDIPEGYSVSREKKERFSLILESASTNQTSMYLCASSSSGGAEMGIQYFGAGTRLSVL.

J is TRBJ2-5 and V is TRBV15, with D perhaps matching TRBD1 (6 bases). Trimming took 2 bases from V and 1 from J, leaving 11 bases between them. The CDR3 is 15 residues long. The germline V gene has CDR1 LNHNV and CDR2 YYDKDF (reference sequence). In nucleotides, the CDR3 is TGTGCCACCAGCAGATCTCCAGGGGTCCAAGAGACCCAGTACTTC. It codes for CATSRSPGVQETQYF.

The V gene is TRBV6-5, the J gene TRBJ2-1; D may be TRBD1 (5 bases). Trimming pared 6 bases from V and 2 bases from J, leaving 11 bases between. Germline CDR1 is MNHEY and CDR2 is SVGAGI. The CDR3 extends over 14 amino acids. DNA of the CDR3: TGTGCCAGCAGGCAAACAGGAACCTACAATGAGCAGTTCTTC. This encodes CASRQTGTYNEQFF.

The chain couples TRBV15 to TRBJ2-3; the D gene is possibly TRBD2 (6 bases). CDR3 size: 17 residues. V lost 0 bases to trimming and J lost 0 bases, with 13 bases between them. Germline V gene sequence: CDR1 LNHNV, CDR2 YYDKDF (reference sequence). This CDR3 reads CATSREGGGGSTDTQYF. The CDR3 bases are TGTGCCACCAGCAGAGAGGGGGGAGGAGGTAGCACAGATACGCAGTATTTT.

V is TRBV5-6 and J is TRBJ1-6, with D perhaps TRBD1 (6 bases). This CDR3 is 15 amino acids long. Trimming took off 0 bases at V and 8 bases at J, with 12 bases between the two ends. Germline V lookup: CDR1 SGHDT, CDR2 YYEEEE. This CDR3 reads CASSLDTGRDSPLHF. The CDR3 DNA reads TGTGCCAGCAGCTTGGACACAGGGCGAGATTCACCCCTCCACTTT.

Details on this clone: The junction differs from germline at one of its ends, possibly a read error. The chain links TRBV10-2 to TRBJ2-7, with TRBD2 matching 8 bases. The germline gives CDR1 WSHSY, CDR2 SAAADI. The CDR3 contains 14 residues. CDR3 sequence: CASSPSGRGYEQHF. The CDR3 DNA sequence: TGCGCCAGCAGTCCCAGCGGGAGAGGATACGAGCAGCACTTC.

The chain couples TRBV10-1 to TRBJ2-1; perhaps TRBD1 as D (6 bases). There are 16 residues in the CDR3. Trimming pared 3 bases from V and 0 bases from J, leaving 12 bases between. Per the germline V gene, CDR1 is WNHNN and CDR2 is SYGVQD (reference sequence). The CDR3 spells CASSDHTGSSYNEQFF. CDR3 DNA: TGCGCCAGCAGTGATCATACAGGGAGCTCCTACAATGAGCAGTTCTTC.

V gene TRBV7-9 combines with J gene TRBJ2-3; no clear D. In germline, CDR1 is SEHNR, CDR2 FQNEAQ (reference sequence). There are 13 residues in the CDR3. Trimming left V 2 bases short and J 5 bases short, with 8 bases between. The CDR3 bases are TGTGCCAGCAGCTTATTGAGTGAAGATACGCAGTATTTT. It is translated as CASSLLSEDTQYF. The full variable domain, with the rest looked up from reference TRBV7-9 and TRBJ2-3, is DTGVSQNPRHKITKRGQNVTFRCDPISEHNRLYWYRQTLGQGPEFLTYFQNEAQLEKSRLLSDRFSAERPKGSFSTLEIQRTEQGDSAMYLCASSLLSEDTQYFGPGTRLTVL.

The genes are TRBV5-1 and TRBJ2-5; TRBD2 matches at 8 bases. Germline values: CDR1 SGHRS, CDR2 YFSETQ. The ends lost 0 bases at V and 1 base at J; junction bases unmatched: 2. The CDR3 has 15 residues. CDR3 protein: CASSLAGGPQETQYF. The CDR3 DNA is TGCGCCAGCAGCTTGGCGGGAGGGCCCCAAGAGACCCAGTACTTC.

This chain connects TRBV5-8 to TRBJ2-1, with D tentatively TRBD1 (8 bases). The V end was cut by 0 bases, the J end by 3 bases, with 16 bases between. This CDR3 contains 17 residues. From germline, CDR1 is SGHTS and CDR2 YDEGEE. In DNA form, the CDR3 reads TGTGCCAGCAGCTTGGGGGGAGGGACAGGAATCTACAATGAGCAGTTCTTC. Its protein product is CASSLGGGTGIYNEQFF.

J is TRBJ1-2 and V is TRBV5-6; no clear D gene. The CDR3 covers 15 residues. V was shortened by 5 bases and J by 7 bases, with 21 bases between the two germline ends. The germline V gene encodes CDR1 SGHDT and CDR2 YYEEEE. The CDR3 here is CASSSSRHWVIGYTF. CDR3 nucleotide sequence: TGTGCCAGCAGTTCAAGCCGACATTGGGTGATTGGCTACACCTTC.

The V and J genes are TRBV24-1 and TRBJ2-1; D might be TRBD2 (6 bases). The V gene's germline CDR1 is KGHDR and CDR2 SFDVKD. The CDR3 runs to 17 residues. The V gene lost 9 bases and the J gene lost 4 bases, with 24 bases spanning the gap. The CDR3 is CATAPGGSPPQYNEQFF. The CDR3 DNA is TGTGCCACCGCCCCCGGGGGTTCCCCTCCCCAATACAATGAGCAGTTCTTC.

This chain connects TRBV6-6 to TRBJ2-2, with 7 bases matching TRBD1. From germline, CDR1 is MNHNY and CDR2 SVGAGI (reference sequence). CDR3 length equals 13 residues. V lost 5 bases to trimming and J lost 7 bases; unmatched junction nucleotides: 4. CDR3 region: CASSGQAFGELFF. The CDR3 DNA sequence: TGTGCCAGCAGTGGACAGGCCTTCGGGGAGCTGTTTTTT.

J is TRBJ2-1 and V is TRBV3-1 (or the pseudogene TRBV3-2); the match to TRBD2 covers 9 bases. V trimming: 5 bases; J trimming: 5 bases; junction bases outside the gene matches: 10. Germline V gene data show CDR1 as LGHDT and CDR2 as YNNKEL (reference sequence). The CDR3 has 16 residues. This CDR3 is CASSLRRLAVNNEQFF. The CDR3 nucleotides are TGTGCCAGCAGCTTACGAAGACTAGCGGTCAACAATGAGCAGTTCTTC.

V and J are TRBV28 and TRBJ2-5; 8 bases match TRBD2. V lost 2 bases, J lost 4 bases, and 12 bases stayed unmatched. The CDR3 spans 17 residues. Germline CDR1 reads MDHEN; CDR2 reads SYDVKM. CDR3 in DNA: TGTGCCAGCAGTTTAATGTCAGCGGGAGCGAGCGTAGAGACCCAGTACTTC. Its protein is CASSLMSAGASVETQYF.

The J gene is TRBJ1-2, the V gene TRBV18; weak D call: TRBD1 (6 bases). CDR1 and CDR2 from the germline V gene are KGHSH and LQKENI. The V end was cut by 1 base, the J end by 4 bases, with 10 bases between. The CDR3 covers 14 residues. CDR3 in amino acids: CASSPRTESYGYTF. CDR3 DNA: TGTGCCAGCTCACCACGGACAGAGAGCTATGGCTACACCTTC.

The rearrangement uses TRBV3-1 (or the pseudogene TRBV3-2) and TRBJ2-7; 13 bases line up with TRBD2. Germline assignment: CDR1 LGHDT and CDR2 YNNKEL (reference sequence). The CDR3 runs to 20 residues. With V trimmed by 5 bases and J by 0 bases, 16 bases remained unmatched. CDR3 nucleotide sequence: TGTGCCAGCAGCTCCTCAGTCCGGACTAGCGGGAGTTCTTACTCCTACGAGCAGTACTTC. Its translation is CASSSSVRTSGSSYSYEQYF.

This chain links TRBV15 with TRBJ1-1; D possibly corresponds to TRBD1 (6 bases). CDR1 is LNHNV, CDR2 YYDKDF, per germline (reference sequence). CDR3 size: 16 residues. V dropped 6 bases and J dropped 2 bases, with 19 bases sitting between them. The CDR3 region has the DNA TGTGCCACCAGGGGAGGGGGACGGAAGAAAAACACTGAAGCTTTCTTT. Its protein product is CATRGGGRKKNTEAFF.

This rearrangement joins TRBV5-1 to TRBJ1-2; D is possibly TRBD1 (6 bases). Germline CDR1 is SGHRS and CDR2 is YFSETQ. V was cut by 3 bases and J by 2 bases, with 20 bases left in between. The CDR3 is 17 residues long. The CDR3 is CASSSDLEVGANYGYTF. The CDR3 DNA reads TGCGCCAGCAGCTCGGATCTTGAGGTGGGGGCCAACTATGGCTACACCTTC.

The CDR3 nucleotides are TGCGCCAGCAGCCGTGGGACTAGCGGGGGGGCCTTGTCCTACAATGAGCAGTTCTTC. The encoded protein is CASSRGTSGGALSYNEQFF. The genes are TRBV5-1 and TRBJ2-1; 16 positions agree with TRBD2. Germline V gene data show CDR1 as SGHRS and CDR2 as YFSETQ. J lost 1 base, V lost 4 bases, and 8 bases had no gene match. This CDR3 region has 19 residues.

The chain uses TRBV3-1 (or the pseudogene TRBV3-2) and TRBJ2-1, with 11 nucleotides matching TRBD2. CDR3 length: 15 amino acids. Germline V gives CDR1 LGHDT, CDR2 YNNKEL (reference sequence). Trimming removed 5 bases from V and 8 bases from J; junction bases left unmatched: 8. CDR3 nucleotides: TGTGCCAGCAGCTTTCGACTAGCGGGGAGGGATGAGCAGTTCTTC. It yields the protein CASSFRLAGRDEQFF.